The rows below give T cell receptor beta chains drawn from one sample of a study of T-cell reconstitution after alpha-beta-depleted transplantation in children. MiXCR, run by TCRdb on the PCR reads, gives a single entry per CDR3 protein. Of 600,000 to 700,000 distinct CDR3 sequences in the sample, roughly 13% are singletons; the top ten hold approximately 0.8%. The sample consisted of PBMCs, taken before TCRalphabeta/CD19-depleted stem cell transplant. The receptors derive from a girl aged 2-10 years with congenital amegakaryocytic thrombocytopenia, due to receive a stem cell transplant. Each CDR3 is given with its conserved first and last residue. The D gene is left open where the match is weak. Clone size appears in some rows only: once, few, many, or a class for an expanded clone.

v_gene	abundance	d_gene	j_gene	CDR3nt	CDR3aa
TRBV7-6	many	.	TRBJ2-1	TGTGCCAGCAGCGGGGGGGCTAGCGATAACAATGAGCAGTTCTTC	CASSGGASDNNEQFF
TRBV5-1	.	TRBD1	TRBJ1-5	TGCGCCAGCAGCTGGCCGGACAGGGTGAAGCAGCCCCAGCATTTT	CASSWPDRVKQPQHF
TRBV5-1	once	.	TRBJ2-5	TGCGCCAGCAGCTTGGAGGTAGCGTACGAGACCCAGTACTTC	CASSLEVAYETQYF
TRBV7-9	few	.	TRBJ2-1	TGTGCCAGCAGCTTTGGGACTCAGGGGTTCTTC	CASSFGTQGFF
TRBV11-1	.	TRBD2	TRBJ2-3	TGTGCCAGCAGCCCGGCGGGACTAGCGGGAACAGATACGCAGTATTTT	CASSPAGLAGTDTQYF
TRBV6-4	many	TRBD2	TRBJ2-3	TGTGCCAGCAGTGTAATAGGGACTAGCGGGACAGATACGCAGTATTTT	CASSVIGTSGTDTQYF
TRBV29-1	few	.	TRBJ2-3	TGCAGCGTGGGGTGGGATACGCAGTATTTT	CSVGWDTQYF
TRBV28	.	.	TRBJ2-7	TGTGCCAGCACAGTGGAGGGCGGCTACGAGCAGTACTTC	CASTVEGGYEQYF
TRBV6-4	.	TRBD2	TRBJ2-1	TGTGCCAGCAGTGTCGTAGCGGGAGTTTACCCCTCCTACAATGAGCAGTTCTTC	CASSVVAGVYPSYNEQFF
TRBV29-1	many	TRBD1	TRBJ2-3	TGCAGCGTTGCCTACCCTCGGGACAGTCGAGATACGCAGTATTTT	CSVAYPRDSRDTQYF
TRBV10-3	many	.	TRBJ2-5	TGTGCCATCAGTTCAGTGGGCAGTCAAGAGACCCAGTACTTC	CAISSVGSQETQYF
TRBV9	many	.	TRBJ2-7	TGTGCCAGCAGCGTAGGCCCCGGGACATCCTCCTACGAGCAGTACTTC	CASSVGPGTSSYEQYF
TRBV18	few	TRBD2	TRBJ2-3	TGTGCCAGCTCACCAACGACTAGCGGGATCTTGGATACGCAGTATTTT	CASSPTTSGILDTQYF
TRBV5-1	.	.	TRBJ2-7	TGCGCCAGCAGCGAACTAGCTTACCCCTACGAGCAGTACTTC	CASSELAYPYEQYF
TRBV5-1	few	.	TRBJ1-2	TGCGCCAGCAGTTCCGACGGCGACTATGGCTACACCTTC	CASSSDGDYGYTF
TRBV15	many	.	TRBJ2-1	TGTGCCACCAGCACAAACATAGACAGCTCCTACAATGAGCAGTTCTTC	CATSTNIDSSYNEQFF
TRBV3-1	many	TRBD2	TRBJ2-5	TGTGCCAGCAGCCAATTAGCGGGAGGAGAGACCCAGTACTTC	CASSQLAGGETQYF
TRBV20-1	many	.	TRBJ2-1	TGCAGTGCCCCCCGCGAGGGTGGGGGCTACAATGAGCAGTTCTTC	CSAPREGGGYNEQFF